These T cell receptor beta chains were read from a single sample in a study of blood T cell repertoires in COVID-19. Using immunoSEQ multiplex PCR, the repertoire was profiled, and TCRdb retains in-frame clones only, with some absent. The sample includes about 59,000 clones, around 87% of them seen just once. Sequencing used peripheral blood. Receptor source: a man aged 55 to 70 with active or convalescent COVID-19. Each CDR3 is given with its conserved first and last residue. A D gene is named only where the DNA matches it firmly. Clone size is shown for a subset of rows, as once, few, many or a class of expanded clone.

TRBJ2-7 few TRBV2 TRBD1 TGTGCCAGCAGTTCTCCGGGACAGGGGGAGTACGAGCAGTACTTC CASSSPGQGEYEQYF
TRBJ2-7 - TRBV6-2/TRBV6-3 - TGTGCCAGCAGCTGGAGCGGAGCCTACGAGCAGTACTTC CASSWSGAYEQYF
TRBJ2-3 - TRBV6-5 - TGTGCCAGCATTAGAAGCGGGCACACAGATACGCAGTATTTT CASIRSGHTDTQYF
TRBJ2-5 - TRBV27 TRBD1 TGTGCCAGCAGTTGGGACAGGGGACAGACCCAGTACTTC CASSWDRGQTQYF
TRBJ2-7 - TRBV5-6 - TGTGCCAGCAGATTTACCCCAGGGGACGTCTATGACGAGCAGTACTTC CASRFTPGDVYDEQYF
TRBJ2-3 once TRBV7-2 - TGTGCCAGCAGCTTTGCCGGGATAGGTACAGATACGCAGTATTTT CASSFAGIGTDTQYF
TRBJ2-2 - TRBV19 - TGTGCCAGTAGTATTGCTAGTAAGGCCGGGGAGCTGTTTTTT CASSIASKAGELFF
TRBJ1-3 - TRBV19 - TGTGCCAGTAGCGACAGTATTCGCTCTGGAAACACCATATATTTT CASSDSIRSGNTIYF
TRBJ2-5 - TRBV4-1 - TGCGCCAGCAGCCAAGCGGGGGGCAGACTGGGGGACCAGTACTTC CASSQAGGRLGDQYF
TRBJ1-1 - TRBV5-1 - TGCGCCAGCAGCCTCACAGGGATGGTTTATACTGAAGCTTTCTTT CASSLTGMVYTEAFF
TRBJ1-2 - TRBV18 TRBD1 TGTGCCAGCTCACCCGGACAGGGAGAGAGGGGCTACACCTTC CASSPGQGERGYTF
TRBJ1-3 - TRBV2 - TGTGCCAGCAGCACCCAGGGGAAAGGAAACACCATATATTTT CASSTQGKGNTIYF
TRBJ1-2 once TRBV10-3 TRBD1 TGTGCCATCAGTGCTACAGGGGGCTATGGCTACACCTTC CAISATGGYGYTF